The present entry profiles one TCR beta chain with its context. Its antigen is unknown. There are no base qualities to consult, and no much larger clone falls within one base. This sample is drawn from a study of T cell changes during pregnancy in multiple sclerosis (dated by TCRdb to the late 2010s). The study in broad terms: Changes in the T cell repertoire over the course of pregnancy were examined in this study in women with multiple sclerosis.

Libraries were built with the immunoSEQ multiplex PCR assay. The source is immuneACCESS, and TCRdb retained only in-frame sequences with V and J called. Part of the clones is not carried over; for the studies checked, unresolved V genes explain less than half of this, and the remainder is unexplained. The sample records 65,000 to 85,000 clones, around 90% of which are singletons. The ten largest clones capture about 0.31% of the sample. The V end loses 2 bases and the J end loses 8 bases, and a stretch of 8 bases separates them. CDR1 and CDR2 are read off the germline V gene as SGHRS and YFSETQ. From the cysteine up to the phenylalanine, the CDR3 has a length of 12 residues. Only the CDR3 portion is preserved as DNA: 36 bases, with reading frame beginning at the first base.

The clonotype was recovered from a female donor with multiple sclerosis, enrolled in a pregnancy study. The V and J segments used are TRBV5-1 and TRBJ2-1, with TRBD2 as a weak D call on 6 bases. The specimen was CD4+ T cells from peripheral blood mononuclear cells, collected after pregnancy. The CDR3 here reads CASSFSGDEQFF. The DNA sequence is TGCGCCAGCAGCTTTAGCGGAGATGAGCAGTTCTTC.